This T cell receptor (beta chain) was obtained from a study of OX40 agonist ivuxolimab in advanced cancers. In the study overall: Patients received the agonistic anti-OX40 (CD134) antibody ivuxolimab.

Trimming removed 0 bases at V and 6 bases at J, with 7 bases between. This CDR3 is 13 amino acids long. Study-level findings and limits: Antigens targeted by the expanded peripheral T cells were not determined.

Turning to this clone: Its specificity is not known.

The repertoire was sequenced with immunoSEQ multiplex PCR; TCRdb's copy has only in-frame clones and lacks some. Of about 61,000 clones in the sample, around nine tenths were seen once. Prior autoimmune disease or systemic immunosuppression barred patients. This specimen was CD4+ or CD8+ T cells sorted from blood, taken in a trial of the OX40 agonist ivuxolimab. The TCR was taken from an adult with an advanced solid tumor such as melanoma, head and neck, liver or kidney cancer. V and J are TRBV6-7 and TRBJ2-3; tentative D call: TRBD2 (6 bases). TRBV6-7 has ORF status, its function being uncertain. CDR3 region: CASSYSLADTQYF. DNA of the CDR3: TGTGCCAGCAGTTACTCGCTAGCGGATACGCAGTATTTT.